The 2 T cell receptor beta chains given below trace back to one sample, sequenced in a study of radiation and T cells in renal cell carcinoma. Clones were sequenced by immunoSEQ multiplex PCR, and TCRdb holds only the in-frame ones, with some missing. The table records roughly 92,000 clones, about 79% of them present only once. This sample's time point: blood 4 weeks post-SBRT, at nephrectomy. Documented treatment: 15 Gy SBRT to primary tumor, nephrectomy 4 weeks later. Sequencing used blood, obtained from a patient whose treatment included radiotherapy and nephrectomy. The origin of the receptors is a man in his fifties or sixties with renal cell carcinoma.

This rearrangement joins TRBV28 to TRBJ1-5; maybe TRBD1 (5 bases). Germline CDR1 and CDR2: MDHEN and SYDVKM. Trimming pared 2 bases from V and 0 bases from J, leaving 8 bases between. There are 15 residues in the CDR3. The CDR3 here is CASSLLGPSNQPQHF. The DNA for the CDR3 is TGTGCCAGCAGTTTACTGGGGCCTAGCAATCAGCCCCAGCATTTT.

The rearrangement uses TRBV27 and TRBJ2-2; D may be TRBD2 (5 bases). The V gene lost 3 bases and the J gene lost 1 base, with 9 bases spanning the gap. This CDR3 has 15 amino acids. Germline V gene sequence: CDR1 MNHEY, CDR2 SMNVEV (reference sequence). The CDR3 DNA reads TGTGCCAGCAGTTTTGGGAGTGAGAACACCGGGGAGCTGTTTTTT. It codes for CASSFGSENTGELFF.